A selection of T cell receptor beta chains follows, all from one sample in a study of CD8+CD57+ T cells in acquired aplastic anemia. TCRdb passed the reads through MiXCR, listing each CDR3 protein once. The table records 150,000 to 200,000 distinct CDR3 sequences, 47% of them present only once. What was sequenced was sorted CD4+, CD8+, or CD8+CD57+ T cells (not recorded which) from PBMCs. The origin of the receptors is a human donor with aplastic anemia. Both conserved end residues are part of each CDR3. D genes are given only for firm matches. Not every row has a clone size; where given, it reads once, few, many or a size class.

cdr3_aa: CASSDSTYGYTF
cdr3_nt: TGTGCCAGCAGTGACTCCACCTATGGCTACACCTTC
cdr3_length: 12
v_call: TRBV2
d_call: NA
clone_size: NA
j_call: TRBJ1-2

cdr3_aa: CASSKSDSNYGYTF
cdr3_nt: TGTGCCAGCAGTAAAAGCGACTCTAACTATGGCTACACCTTC
cdr3_length: 14
v_call: TRBV2
d_call: NA
clone_size: NA
j_call: TRBJ1-2

cdr3_aa: CASSFGLSTDTQYF
cdr3_nt: TGTGCCAGCAGCTTTGGACTGAGCACAGATACGCAGTATTTT
cdr3_length: 14
v_call: TRBV7-3
d_call: NA
clone_size: NA
j_call: TRBJ2-3

cdr3_aa: CSAIGPNEQFF
cdr3_nt: TGCAGTGCCATAGGTCCCAATGAGCAGTTCTTC
cdr3_length: 11
v_call: TRBV20-1
d_call: NA
clone_size: many
j_call: TRBJ2-1

cdr3_aa: CASSIRDPGGEQFF
cdr3_nt: TGTGCCAGCAGTATCCGGGACCCAGGCGGTGAGCAGTTCTTC
cdr3_length: 14
v_call: TRBV28
d_call: NA
clone_size: few
j_call: TRBJ2-1

cdr3_aa: CASSTTYKGDSYEQYF
cdr3_nt: TGTGCCAGTAGTACCACCTATAAGGGAGACTCCTACGAGCAGTACTTC
cdr3_length: 16
v_call: TRBV19
d_call: NA
clone_size: many
j_call: TRBJ2-7

cdr3_aa: CASSYYATNEKLFF
cdr3_nt: TGTGCCAGCAGCTACTATGCAACTAATGAAAAACTGTTTTTT
cdr3_length: 14
v_call: TRBV5-6
d_call: NA
clone_size: NA
j_call: TRBJ1-4

cdr3_aa: CASSLRRGGDEQYF
cdr3_nt: TGTGCCAGCAGCTTACGGCGGGGAGGAGACGAGCAGTACTTC
cdr3_length: 14
v_call: TRBV7-9
d_call: NA
clone_size: few
j_call: TRBJ2-7

cdr3_aa: CASSLGGEQYF
cdr3_nt: TGTGCCAGCAGTTTGGGGGGAGAGCAGTACTTC
cdr3_length: 11
v_call: TRBV12-3/TRBV12-4
d_call: NA
clone_size: many
j_call: TRBJ2-7

cdr3_aa: CASRQGGSSRETQYF
cdr3_nt: TGTGCCAGCAGGCAGGGGGGGTCTTCGAGAGAGACCCAGTACTTC
cdr3_length: 15
v_call: TRBV2
d_call: NA
clone_size: NA
j_call: TRBJ2-5

cdr3_aa: CATSYPGGDTYEQYF
cdr3_nt: TGTGCCACCAGCTACCCAGGGGGAGACACCTACGAGCAGTACTTC
cdr3_length: 15
v_call: TRBV15
d_call: TRBD1
clone_size: few
j_call: TRBJ2-7

cdr3_aa: CATSRAGMGNQPQHF
cdr3_nt: TGTGCCACCAGCAGGGCAGGGATGGGCAATCAGCCCCAGCATTTT
cdr3_length: 15
v_call: TRBV15
d_call: NA
clone_size: NA
j_call: TRBJ1-5

cdr3_aa: CASSLAGGGTTGELFF
cdr3_nt: TGCGCCAGCAGCTTGGCGGGTGGGGGAACGACCGGGGAGCTGTTTTTT
cdr3_length: 16
v_call: TRBV5-1
d_call: NA
clone_size: NA
j_call: TRBJ2-2

cdr3_aa: CASSPGQRNEQFF
cdr3_nt: TGCGCCAGCAGCCCGGGCCAACGCAATGAGCAGTTCTTC
cdr3_length: 13
v_call: TRBV4-3
d_call: NA
clone_size: NA
j_call: TRBJ2-1

cdr3_aa: CASSLKNGELFF
cdr3_nt: TGTGCCAGCAGCTTAAAAAACGGGGAGCTGTTTTTT
cdr3_length: 12
v_call: TRBV7-9
d_call: NA
clone_size: many
j_call: TRBJ2-2

cdr3_aa: CSAAGVGLETQYF
cdr3_nt: TGCAGTGCTGCAGGCGTCGGACTAGAGACCCAGTACTTC
cdr3_length: 13
v_call: TRBV20-1
d_call: NA
clone_size: NA
j_call: TRBJ2-5

cdr3_aa: CASSGGLRDSIWGTEAFF
cdr3_nt: TGTGCCAGCAGCGGAGGTCTTAGGGACAGCATATGGGGCACTGAAGCTTTCTTT
cdr3_length: 18
v_call: TRBV13
d_call: TRBD1
clone_size: once
j_call: TRBJ1-1

cdr3_aa: CSARDPGGTNIQYF
cdr3_nt: TGCAGTGCTAGAGATCCGGGAGGGACAAACATTCAGTACTTC
cdr3_length: 14
v_call: TRBV20-1
d_call: TRBD2
clone_size: many
j_call: TRBJ2-4

cdr3_aa: CASSDRAPNTGELFF
cdr3_nt: TGCGCCAGCAGCGACAGGGCACCGAACACCGGGGAGCTGTTTTTT
cdr3_length: 15
v_call: TRBV10-1
d_call: TRBD1
clone_size: NA
j_call: TRBJ2-2

cdr3_aa: CASSVGGGTVEQFF
cdr3_nt: TGTGCCAGCAGCGTAGGGGGAGGGACGGTTGAGCAGTTCTTC
cdr3_length: 14
v_call: TRBV9
d_call: TRBD2
clone_size: NA
j_call: TRBJ2-1

cdr3_aa: CASSLAPTGFGGELFF
cdr3_nt: TGTGCCAGCAGTTTAGCACCAACAGGGTTCGGCGGGGAGCTGTTTTTT
cdr3_length: 16
v_call: TRBV7-2
d_call: NA
clone_size: many
j_call: TRBJ2-2

cdr3_aa: CAITLSGSPYGYTF
cdr3_nt: TGTGCCATCACTCTTTCTGGCAGTCCCTATGGCTACACCTTC
cdr3_length: 14
v_call: TRBV10-3
d_call: NA
clone_size: NA
j_call: TRBJ1-2

cdr3_aa: CSVEQTVANYGYTF
cdr3_nt: TGCAGCGTTGAGCAGACGGTAGCGAACTATGGCTACACCTTC
cdr3_length: 14
v_call: TRBV29-1
d_call: NA
clone_size: NA
j_call: TRBJ1-2

cdr3_aa: CASSLVADTEAFF
cdr3_nt: TGCGCCAGCAGCTTGGTGGCTGACACTGAAGCTTTCTTT
cdr3_length: 13
v_call: TRBV5-1
d_call: NA
clone_size: many
j_call: TRBJ1-1

cdr3_aa: CASSLGMGGMNTEAFF
cdr3_nt: TGTGCCAGCAGCTTAGGGATGGGAGGCATGAACACTGAAGCTTTCTTT
cdr3_length: 16
v_call: TRBV11-1
d_call: NA
clone_size: NA
j_call: TRBJ1-1

cdr3_aa: CASSLDVTNYGYTF
cdr3_nt: TGTGCCAGCAGCCTTGACGTGACTAACTATGGCTACACCTTC
cdr3_length: 14
v_call: TRBV6-1
d_call: NA
clone_size: many
j_call: TRBJ1-2

cdr3_aa: CASSQLRQGEGDTQYF
cdr3_nt: TGTGCCAGCAGCCAATTACGACAGGGGGAGGGAGATACGCAGTATTTT
cdr3_length: 16
v_call: TRBV4-2
d_call: TRBD1
clone_size: many
j_call: TRBJ2-3